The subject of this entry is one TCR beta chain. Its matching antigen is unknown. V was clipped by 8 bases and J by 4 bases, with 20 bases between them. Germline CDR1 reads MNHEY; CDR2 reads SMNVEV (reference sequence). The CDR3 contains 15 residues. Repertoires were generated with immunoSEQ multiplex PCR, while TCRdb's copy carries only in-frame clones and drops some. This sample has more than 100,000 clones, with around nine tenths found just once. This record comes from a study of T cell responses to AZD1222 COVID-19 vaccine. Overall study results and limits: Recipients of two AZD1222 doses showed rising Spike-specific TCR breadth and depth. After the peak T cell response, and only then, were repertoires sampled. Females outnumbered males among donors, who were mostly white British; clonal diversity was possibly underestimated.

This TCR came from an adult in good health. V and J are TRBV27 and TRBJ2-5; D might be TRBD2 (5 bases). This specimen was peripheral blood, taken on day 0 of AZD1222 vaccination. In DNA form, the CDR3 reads TGTGCCAGCGCTTACGTCTCTGGCCGGGGAGAGACCCAGTACTTC. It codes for CASAYVSGRGETQYF.